A selection of T cell receptor beta chains follows, all from one sample in a study of shared clonotypes between healthy human individuals. The table came from immunoSEQ multiplex PCR; TCRdb's copy has only in-frame clones and leaves some out. The sample records under 1,100,000 clones, approximately 80% being singletons. Sequenced input: memory CD4+ T cells from PBMCs. These receptor sequences come from a man younger than 35 in good health. Some clones in this sample may be carry-over from other donors' samples. Each CDR3 is given with its conserved first and last residue. The order of the fields is J gene, clone size, V gene, D gene, CDR3 length, CDR3 protein, CDR3 DNA. D genes are given only for firm matches. Size tells how often a clone was seen (once, few, many) or the class of an expanded clone, and some rows leave it out.

j_call: TRBJ2-1
clone_size: .
v_call: TRBV5-4
d_call: .
cdr3_length: 16
cdr3_aa: CASSSSLIGLYNEQFF
cdr3_nt: TGTGCCAGCAGCTCGTCGTTAATCGGCCTTTACAATGAGCAGTTCTTC

j_call: TRBJ1-2
clone_size: .
v_call: TRBV6-5
d_call: .
cdr3_length: 13
cdr3_aa: CASSRTDNYGYTF
cdr3_nt: TGTGCCAGCAGTCGGACGGACAACTATGGTTACACCTTC

j_call: TRBJ2-7
clone_size: .
v_call: TRBV28
d_call: .
cdr3_length: 15
cdr3_aa: CASTSGGGESYEQYF
cdr3_nt: TGTGCCAGCACATCGGGAGGGGGCGAATCCTACGAGCAGTACTTC

j_call: TRBJ2-6
clone_size: .
v_call: TRBV6-5
d_call: TRBD2
cdr3_length: 15
cdr3_aa: CASRSGVRGANVLTF
cdr3_nt: TGTGCCAGCAGGAGCGGGGTGCGTGGGGCCAACGTCCTGACTTTC

j_call: TRBJ1-1
clone_size: .
v_call: TRBV11-2
d_call: .
cdr3_length: 13
cdr3_aa: CASTPPGNTEAFF
cdr3_nt: TGTGCCAGCACCCCCCCTGGTAACACTGAAGCTTTCTTT

j_call: TRBJ2-7
clone_size: .
v_call: TRBV7-2
d_call: .
cdr3_length: 14
cdr3_aa: CASSFRTPPGEQYF
cdr3_nt: TGTGCCAGCAGCTTTAGGACCCCCCCCGGCGAGCAGTACTTC

j_call: TRBJ2-5
clone_size: few
v_call: TRBV30
d_call: TRBD1
cdr3_length: 14
cdr3_aa: CAWTQTGIQETQYF
cdr3_nt: TGTGCCTGGACTCAGACAGGGATCCAAGAGACCCAGTACTTC

j_call: TRBJ2-2
clone_size: .
v_call: TRBV7-2
d_call: TRBD2
cdr3_length: 18
cdr3_aa: CASSLPNRERGNTGELFF
cdr3_nt: TGTGCCAGCAGCTTACCGAACCGGGAGCGGGGAAACACCGGGGAGCTGTTTTTT

j_call: TRBJ1-5
clone_size: .
v_call: TRBV5-5
d_call: .
cdr3_length: 14
cdr3_aa: CASSQASAGQPQHF
cdr3_nt: TGTGCCAGCAGCCAGGCAAGTGCCGGTCAGCCCCAGCATTTT

j_call: TRBJ2-7
clone_size: .
v_call: TRBV5-1
d_call: TRBD1
cdr3_length: 16
cdr3_aa: CASSLATGAGSYEQYF
cdr3_nt: TGCGCCAGCAGCTTGGCCACAGGGGCGGGCTCCTACGAGCAGTACTTC

j_call: TRBJ2-7
clone_size: few
v_call: TRBV28
d_call: .
cdr3_length: 15
cdr3_aa: CASSPPTGLSYEQYF
cdr3_nt: TGTGCCAGCAGTCCCCCCACGGGCCTTTCCTACGAGCAGTACTTC

j_call: TRBJ1-3
clone_size: .
v_call: TRBV4-1
d_call: .
cdr3_length: 18
cdr3_aa: CASSQDGGGASVGNTIYF
cdr3_nt: TGCGCCAGCAGCCAAGATGGGGGGGGTGCTTCGGTCGGAAACACCATATATTTT

j_call: TRBJ1-4
clone_size: .
v_call: TRBV28
d_call: .
cdr3_length: 13
cdr3_aa: CASSRGVNEKLFF
cdr3_nt: TGTGCCAGCAGTCGTGGAGTTAATGAAAAACTGTTTTTT

j_call: TRBJ1-1
clone_size: .
v_call: TRBV30
d_call: .
cdr3_length: 12
cdr3_aa: CAWSPREVKAFF
cdr3_nt: TGTGCCTGGAGCCCAAGGGAGGTGAAAGCTTTCTTT

j_call: TRBJ2-2
clone_size: few
v_call: TRBV11-2
d_call: .
cdr3_length: 12
cdr3_aa: CASSLVRGELFF
cdr3_nt: TGTGCCAGCAGCTTAGTGCGCGGGGAGCTGTTTTTT

j_call: TRBJ2-1
clone_size: .
v_call: TRBV29-1
d_call: .
cdr3_length: 14
cdr3_aa: CSVQGTQGVNEQFF
cdr3_nt: TGCAGCGTACAGGGGACTCAAGGGGTCAATGAGCAGTTCTTC

j_call: TRBJ2-7
clone_size: .
v_call: TRBV27
d_call: TRBD2
cdr3_length: 17
cdr3_aa: CASSSPLAGGSSYEQYF
cdr3_nt: TGTGCCAGCAGCTCCCCTCTAGCGGGAGGGAGCTCCTACGAGCAGTACTTC

j_call: TRBJ2-3
clone_size: .
v_call: TRBV28
d_call: .
cdr3_length: 14
cdr3_aa: CASREGRDTDTQYF
cdr3_nt: TGTGCCAGCAGGGAGGGAAGGGACACAGATACGCAGTATTTT

j_call: TRBJ2-7
clone_size: .
v_call: TRBV5-1
d_call: .
cdr3_length: 13
cdr3_aa: CASARPPRPVQYF
cdr3_nt: TGCGCCAGCGCCCGTCCTCCGCGGCCGGTACAGTACTTC

j_call: TRBJ2-3
clone_size: .
v_call: TRBV11-2
d_call: TRBD2
cdr3_length: 14
cdr3_aa: CASRSQREGGAQYF
cdr3_nt: TGTGCCAGCAGATCCCAGCGGGAGGGAGGGGCGCAGTATTTT

j_call: TRBJ1-1
clone_size: once
v_call: TRBV29-1
d_call: .
cdr3_length: 11
cdr3_aa: CSATEGTEAFF
cdr3_nt: TGCAGCGCGACAGAGGGCACTGAAGCTTTCTTT

j_call: TRBJ2-7
clone_size: once
v_call: TRBV5-1
d_call: .
cdr3_length: 14
cdr3_aa: CASTPGSYVYEQYF
cdr3_nt: TGCGCCAGCACCCCGGGGAGCTATGTCTACGAGCAGTACTTC

j_call: TRBJ1-3
clone_size: .
v_call: TRBV11-3
d_call: .
cdr3_length: 16
cdr3_aa: CASSPKDSNSGNTIYF
cdr3_nt: TGTGCCAGCAGCCCGAAAGACTCCAACTCTGGAAACACCATATATTTT

j_call: TRBJ2-7
clone_size: .
v_call: TRBV5-1
d_call: TRBD2
cdr3_length: 15
cdr3_aa: CASSPGLAGSYEQYF
cdr3_nt: TGCGCCAGCAGCCCGGGACTAGCGGGGAGCTACGAGCAGTACTTC

j_call: TRBJ1-1
clone_size: many
v_call: TRBV4-3
d_call: .
cdr3_length: 13
cdr3_aa: CASSRQRGTEAFF
cdr3_nt: TGCGCCAGCAGCCGGCAAAGGGGAACTGAAGCTTTCTTT

j_call: TRBJ1-2
clone_size: .
v_call: TRBV19
d_call: .
cdr3_length: 13
cdr3_aa: CASSFTASYGYTF
cdr3_nt: TGTGCCAGTAGTTTTACGGCAAGCTATGGCTACACCTTC

j_call: TRBJ2-3
clone_size: .
v_call: TRBV7-8
d_call: .
cdr3_length: 15
cdr3_aa: CASSLDGVVTDTQYF
cdr3_nt: TGTGCCAGCAGCTTAGATGGGGTGGTAACAGATACGCAGTATTTT

j_call: TRBJ2-7
clone_size: .
v_call: TRBV10-3
d_call: TRBD2
cdr3_length: 15
cdr3_aa: CAIGTSGGGLYEQYF
cdr3_nt: TGTGCCATCGGGACTAGCGGAGGGGGCTTATACGAGCAGTACTTC

j_call: TRBJ2-1
clone_size: .
v_call: TRBV5-1
d_call: TRBD1
cdr3_length: 13
cdr3_aa: CASSNLQGNEQFF
cdr3_nt: TGCGCCAGCAGCAACCTACAGGGGAATGAGCAGTTCTTC

j_call: TRBJ1-1
clone_size: .
v_call: TRBV30
d_call: TRBD1
cdr3_length: 14
cdr3_aa: CAWRPQGVKTEAFF
cdr3_nt: TGTGCCTGGCGGCCCCAGGGGGTGAAGACTGAAGCTTTCTTT

j_call: TRBJ2-3
clone_size: .
v_call: TRBV5-1
d_call: TRBD2
cdr3_length: 15
cdr3_aa: CASSFGAGVGDTQYF
cdr3_nt: TGCGCCAGCAGCTTCGGAGCGGGAGTTGGCGATACGCAGTATTTT

j_call: TRBJ1-2
clone_size: .
v_call: TRBV6-5
d_call: .
cdr3_length: 14
cdr3_aa: CASRAGGTVDGYTF
cdr3_nt: TGTGCCAGCAGGGCCGGAGGGACCGTTGATGGCTACACCTTC

j_call: TRBJ2-7
clone_size: .
v_call: TRBV28
d_call: .
cdr3_length: 15
cdr3_aa: CASSLGITASYEQYF
cdr3_nt: TGTGCCAGCAGTTTAGGTATAACAGCTTCCTACGAGCAGTACTTC

j_call: TRBJ2-5
clone_size: .
v_call: TRBV28
d_call: .
cdr3_length: 19
cdr3_aa: CASSLRTGKLGEGRETQYF
cdr3_nt: TGTGCCAGCAGTTTGAGGACAGGGAAGTTGGGGGAGGGCCGGGAGACCCAGTACTTC

j_call: TRBJ2-3
clone_size: .
v_call: TRBV28
d_call: .
cdr3_length: 16
cdr3_aa: CATYGLGQRGTDTQYF
cdr3_nt: TGTGCCACCTACGGCCTAGGGCAAAGAGGCACAGATACGCAGTATTTT

j_call: TRBJ1-2
clone_size: .
v_call: TRBV29-1
d_call: TRBD1
cdr3_length: 13
cdr3_aa: CSVRTGGGDGYTF
cdr3_nt: TGCAGCGTCAGGACAGGGGGCGGGGATGGCTACACCTTC

j_call: TRBJ2-1
clone_size: once
v_call: TRBV29-1
d_call: TRBD1
cdr3_length: 13
cdr3_aa: CSAEDRGRGEQFF
cdr3_nt: TGCAGCGCCGAGGACAGGGGGCGAGGTGAGCAGTTCTTC

j_call: TRBJ2-3
clone_size: .
v_call: TRBV4-3
d_call: .
cdr3_length: 13
cdr3_aa: CASSQKVADTQYF
cdr3_nt: TGCGCCAGCAGCCAAAAAGTTGCAGATACGCAGTATTTT

j_call: TRBJ2-5
clone_size: .
v_call: TRBV18
d_call: .
cdr3_length: 10
cdr3_aa: CASSAETQYF
cdr3_nt: TGTGCCAGCTCAGCAGAGACCCAGTACTTC

j_call: TRBJ2-5
clone_size: .
v_call: TRBV12-2
d_call: .
cdr3_length: 19
cdr3_aa: CASRLAPRLGLAGPETQYF
cdr3_nt: TGTGCAAGTCGCTTAGCGCCAAGACTGGGACTAGCGGGACCAGAGACCCAGTACTTC

j_call: TRBJ1-1
clone_size: few
v_call: TRBV4-2
d_call: TRBD1
cdr3_length: 17
cdr3_aa: CASSQVGTVGMNTEAFF
cdr3_nt: TGTGCCAGCAGCCAAGTCGGGACAGTAGGAATGAACACTGAAGCTTTCTTT

j_call: TRBJ1-1
clone_size: .
v_call: TRBV5-1
d_call: .
cdr3_length: 12
cdr3_aa: CASSVGGAEAFF
cdr3_nt: TGCGCCAGCAGCGTTGGGGGTGCTGAAGCTTTCTTT

j_call: TRBJ1-2
clone_size: .
v_call: TRBV7-2
d_call: .
cdr3_length: 14
cdr3_aa: CASNLHRDHYGYTF
cdr3_nt: TGTGCCAGCAACCTTCACAGGGACCACTATGGCTACACCTTC

j_call: TRBJ2-7
clone_size: .
v_call: TRBV6-1
d_call: TRBD1
cdr3_length: 15
cdr3_aa: CASRVGRDRVYEQYF
cdr3_nt: TGTGCCAGCAGGGTGGGCCGGGACAGGGTCTACGAGCAGTACTTC

j_call: TRBJ2-1
clone_size: .
v_call: TRBV5-1
d_call: TRBD2
cdr3_length: 16
cdr3_aa: CASSFLASGRLNEQFF
cdr3_nt: TGCGCCAGCAGCTTTCTCGCTAGCGGGAGGTTGAATGAGCAGTTCTTC

j_call: TRBJ1-1
clone_size: .
v_call: TRBV9
d_call: .
cdr3_length: 13
cdr3_aa: CASSPGLNTEAFF
cdr3_nt: TGTGCCAGCAGCCCAGGGTTAAACACTGAAGCTTTCTTT

j_call: TRBJ2-1
clone_size: .
v_call: TRBV28
d_call: TRBD2
cdr3_length: 22
cdr3_aa: CASSPDRVVWIAGGSSYNEQFF
cdr3_nt: TGTGCCAGCAGCCCTGACAGGGTAGTATGGATAGCGGGAGGTAGCTCCTACAATGAGCAGTTCTTC